This T cell receptor beta chain comes out of a study of control samples from healthy donors and cancer patients. Trimming removed 6 bases from V and 2 bases from J; junction bases left unmatched: 8. Germline V gene lookup returns CDR1 SGHAT and CDR2 FQNNGV. The CDR3 sequence is 15 residues long. Sequencing was performed with immunoSEQ multiplex PCR; in TCRdb, only in-frame clones are kept and a portion is missing. This sample has roughly 120,000 clones, with over 90% found just once. This receptor was obtained from a man aged 25 to 40 in good health. This chain connects TRBV11-2 to TRBJ1-2; the match to TRBD1 covers 8 bases. The specimen sequenced was blood. CDR3 loop: CASSQIRGRNYGYTF. The CDR3 DNA sequence: TGTGCCAGCAGTCAAATCAGGGGGCGAAACTATGGCTACACCTTC.